These T cell receptor beta chains were read from a single sample in a study of response to subunit inactivated influenza vaccine. One entry per CDR3 protein results from TCRdb running MiXCR on the RT-PCR reads. The repertoire holds 500,000 to 600,000 distinct CDR3 sequences, more than 15% seen once, with 3% to 3.5% in the top ten. The input for sequencing was CD4+ T cells sorted from PBMCs, taken less than 30 months after vaccination. The receptors derive from a man between 50 and 70 years old who received an inactivated influenza vaccine. CDR3s include the opening cysteine and the closing phenylalanine or tryptophan. The D gene is left open where the match is weak. Some rows mark clone size as missing; the rest say once, few, many or name a class of expanded clone.

J gene | clone size | V gene | D gene | CDR3 protein | CDR3 DNA
TRBJ2-3 | many | TRBV5-6 | TRBD1 | CASRDRGTDTQYF | TGTGCCAGTAGGGACAGGGGCACAGATACGCAGTATTTT
TRBJ2-1 | few | TRBV15 | . | CATSSRTAYNEQFF | TGTGCCACCAGCTCGCGGACAGCTTACAATGAGCAGTTCTTC
TRBJ2-6 | many | TRBV7-2 | . | CASSFQGHSGANVLTF | TGTGCCAGCAGCTTTCAGGGCCACTCTGGGGCCAACGTCCTGACTTTC
TRBJ1-2 | many | TRBV5-1 | . | CASSTSNGHGYTF | TGCGCCAGCAGCACCTCCAATGGGCATGGCTACACCTTC
TRBJ2-3 | many | TRBV12-3/TRBV12-4 | TRBD2 | CASSLARLAADTQYF | TGTGCCAGCAGTTTAGCTCGACTAGCTGCAGATACGCAGTATTTT
TRBJ1-1 | few | TRBV10-3 | . | CATKPQGGGETEAFF | TGTGCCACGAAGCCGCAGGGAGGGGGAGAGACTGAAGCTTTCTTT
TRBJ2-7 | few | TRBV7-9 | . | CASSLGISAYEQYF | TGTGCCAGCAGCTTGGGAATCTCGGCCTACGAGCAGTACTTC
TRBJ1-1 | . | TRBV2 | . | CASKRQGAGNTEAIF | TGTGCCAGCAAAAGGCAAGGGGCAGGGAACACTGAAGCTATCTTT
TRBJ1-2 | . | TRBV20-1 | . | CSAITRNYGYTF | TGCAGTGCTATAACAAGGAACTATGGCTACACCTTC
TRBJ2-1 | many | TRBV12-3/TRBV12-4 | . | CASCNWNEQFF | TGTGCCAGCTGTAATTGGAATGAGCAGTTCTTC
TRBJ1-4 | . | TRBV4-3 | TRBD1 | CASSPETGTREKLFF | TGCGCCAGCAGCCCGGAGACAGGGACAAGGGAAAAACTGTTTTTT
TRBJ1-2 | few | TRBV10-3 | . | CAISNYPDRYGYGYTF | TGTGCCATCAGTAATTACCCTGACCGTTATGGCTATGGCTACACCTTC
TRBJ2-3 | many | TRBV5-1 | TRBD2 | CASSKGLAGQADTQYF | TGCGCCAGCAGCAAGGGACTAGCGGGACAGGCAGATACGCAGTATTTT
TRBJ1-1 | . | TRBV10-3 | TRBD1 | CAISARDSNTEAFF | TGTGCCATCAGTGCCCGGGACAGCAACACTGAAGCTTTCTTT
TRBJ2-7 | few | TRBV5-1 | . | CASSLKGPLSYEQYF | TGCGCCAGCAGCTTGAAGGGTCCCCTCTCCTACGAGCAGTACTTC
TRBJ2-7 | . | TRBV12-3/TRBV12-4 | TRBD1 | CASSYRDSRLYEQYF | TGTGCCAGCAGTTACCGGGACAGTCGCCTCTACGAGCAGTACTTC
TRBJ2-1 | . | TRBV4-3 | . | CASSQDYSNNEQFF | TGCGCCAGCAGCCAAGATTACAGCAACAATGAGCAGTTCTTC
TRBJ1-1 | many | TRBV12-3/TRBV12-4 | . | CASSAWMNTEAFF | TGTGCCAGCAGTGCGTGGATGAACACTGAAGCTTTCTTT
TRBJ2-3 | . | TRBV24-1 | TRBD2 | CATSDPSGSVDTQYF | TGTGCCACCAGTGATCCTAGCGGGAGTGTAGATACGCAGTATTTT
TRBJ2-7 | few | TRBV5-1 | TRBD1 | CASRQGVHEQYF | TGCGCCAGCAGACAGGGGGTACACGAGCAGTACTTC
TRBJ1-1 | . | TRBV20-1 | TRBD1 | CSARQGASETEAFF | TGCAGTGCTAGACAGGGGGCGAGTGAAACTGAAGCTTTCTTT
TRBJ2-1 | few | TRBV12-3/TRBV12-4 | . | CASSFRVLNNEQFF | TGTGCCAGCAGTTTCAGGGTCCTCAACAATGAGCAGTTCTTC
TRBJ1-6 | few | TRBV12-3/TRBV12-4 | TRBD1 | CASSGTGSPLHF | TGTGCCAGCAGTGGGACAGGCTCACCCCTCCACTTT
TRBJ2-3 | . | TRBV20-1 | . | CSARASGTDTQYF | TGCAGTGCTAGAGCCAGCGGCACAGATACGCAGTATTTT
TRBJ2-3 | many | TRBV5-1 | TRBD2 | CASSSGTSGTDTQYF | TGTGCCAGCAGTTCTGGGACTAGCGGCACAGATACGCAGTATTTT
TRBJ2-1 | . | TRBV27 | TRBD2 | CASRPTSGIPSYNEQFF | TGTGCCAGCAGGCCGACTAGCGGGATTCCCTCCTACAATGAGCAGTTCTTC
TRBJ1-2 | . | TRBV28 | TRBD1 | CASSSGNRGSYTF | TGTGCCAGCAGTTCCGGAAACAGGGGTAGCTACACCTTC
TRBJ2-3 | . | TRBV5-1 | TRBD2 | CASSLAASGGTDTQYF | TGCGCCAGCAGCTTGGCCGCCAGCGGGGGGACAGATACGCAGTATTTT
TRBJ1-5 | . | TRBV6-1 | . | CASRRAGDVQPQHF | TGTGCCAGCAGACGGGCAGGGGATGTACAGCCCCAGCATTTT
TRBJ2-1 | few | TRBV6-1 | TRBD2 | CASSERTSLSYNEQFF | TGTGCCAGCAGTGAACGGACTAGCCTGTCCTACAATGAGCAGTTCTTC
TRBJ2-7 | few | TRBV5-1 | TRBD1 | CASSWDSTYEQYF | TGCGCCAGCAGTTGGGACAGCACCTACGAGCAGTACTTC
TRBJ1-6 | . | TRBV9 | . | CASSVGQINSPLHF | TGTGCCAGCAGCGTAGGACAGATTAATTCACCCCTCCACTTT
TRBJ1-6 | few | TRBV7-2 | TRBD1 | CASSGGTGYNSPLHF | TGTGCCAGCAGCGGCGGGACAGGGTATAATTCACCCCTCCACTTT
TRBJ2-7 | many | TRBV6-5 | TRBD1 | CASSILGTASSYEQYF | TGTGCCAGCAGTATCCTCGGGACAGCAAGCTCCTACGAGCAGTACTTC
TRBJ2-7 | . | TRBV10-3 | . | CAISEGGLPSYEQYF | TGTGCCATCAGTGAGGGGGGACTGCCGTCCTACGAGCAGTACTTC
TRBJ2-2 | many | TRBV27 | . | CASMRTRGTGELFF | TGTGCCAGCATGAGGACCCGAGGCACCGGGGAGCTGTTTTTT
TRBJ2-1 | few | TRBV11-2 | . | CASSFLAAGVGHNEQFF | TGTGCCAGCAGTTTCCTCGCGGCAGGGGTGGGGCACAATGAGCAGTTCTTC
TRBJ2-1 | . | TRBV2 | . | CASSEALSAREQFF | TGTGCCAGCAGTGAAGCGCTCTCCGCCCGTGAGCAGTTCTTC
TRBJ2-4 | . | TRBV20-1 | . | CSAIINIQYF | TGCAGTGCTATCATAAACATTCAGTACTTC
TRBJ2-3 | few | TRBV20-1 | TRBD2 | CSATGWAGVADTQYF | TGCAGTGCCACCGGGTGGGCGGGGGTGGCAGATACGCAGTATTTT
TRBJ2-4 | . | TRBV27 | TRBD1 | CASLRQGENIQYF | TGTGCCAGCCTGCGACAGGGGGAAAACATTCAGTACTTC
TRBJ2-2 | . | TRBV15 | . | CATTHGNTGELFF | TGTGCCACCACCCACGGTAACACCGGGGAGCTGTTTTTT
TRBJ1-4 | . | TRBV20-1 | . | CSARDSAAYEKLFF | TGCAGTGCTAGAGATAGTGCGGCCTATGAAAAACTGTTTTTT
TRBJ2-1 | . | TRBV5-1 | TRBD2 | CASSSLTGLAGGSSYNEQFF | TGCGCCAGCAGCTCCCTAACGGGACTAGCGGGAGGAAGCTCCTACAATGAGCAGTTCTTC
TRBJ1-2 | . | TRBV20-1 | . | CSASSAASPFDGYTF | TGCAGTGCTAGTAGCGCGGCCAGTCCCTTCGATGGCTACACCTTC